These 10 T cell receptor beta chains share one sample of origin, sequenced in a study of blood T cell repertoires in COVID-19. The protocol was immunoSEQ multiplex PCR, while the TCRdb copy is restricted to in-frame clones and leaves out a portion. There are approximately 220,000 clones in the sample; approximately 86% occur only once, and 3.5% to 4.5% lies in the top ten. Material: PBMCs or T cells enriched from blood (not recorded which). The receptors were sampled from a woman between 35 and 50 years old with acute COVID-19.

The genes are TRBV5-5 and TRBJ1-3, with no clear D. The CDR3 runs to 16 residues. Germline CDR1 SGHKS, CDR2 YYEKEE (reference sequence). Trimming pared 4 bases from V and 0 bases from J, leaving 14 bases between. CDR3 loop: CASSIAGSFSGNTIYF. Here the CDR3 DNA reads TGTGCCAGCAGCATAGCCGGGTCCTTCTCTGGAAACACCATATATTTT.

This clone is a singleton in its sample. The chain carries TRBV15 and TRBJ2-1; TRBD2 matches 8 bases. Germline assignment: CDR1 LNHNV and CDR2 YYDKDF (reference sequence). The J segment lost 5 bases and the V segment lost 5 bases, leaving 8 bases of the junction unmatched. This CDR3 is built from 15 residues. CDR3 sequence: CATSRAGVGHNEQFF. For the CDR3, the DNA is TGTGCCACCAGCCGAGCGGGAGTGGGGCACAATGAGCAGTTCTTC.

CDR3 sequence reads: CASTRTGGSDYGYTF. The CDR3 nucleotides read TGTGCCAGCACCCGAACCGGGGGTAGTGACTATGGCTACACCTTC. This chain joins TRBV3-1 (or the pseudogene TRBV3-2) and TRBJ1-2; TRBD1 is a possible D gene (5 bases). V was cut by 7 bases and J by 3 bases, with 18 bases left in between. The CDR3 runs 15 residues. Germline V CDR1 and CDR2: LGHDT, YNNKEL (reference sequence).

The table lists this clone with a few counts. This chain uses TRBV28 with TRBJ1-6, with 7 bases matching TRBD1. From germline, CDR1 is MDHEN and CDR2 SYDVKM. Losses at the gene ends were 6 bases for V and 7 bases for J; bases not matched to a gene: 12. CDR3 length: 16 residues. CDR3 nucleotide sequence: TGTGCCAGCAGCCCCTCGACAGGGCGACAAAATTCACCCCTCCACTTT. This codes for CASSPSTGRQNSPLHF.

This clone was recorded only once. The V call is TRBV7-8, the J call TRBJ1-2; D perhaps matches TRBD1 (5 bases). From germline, CDR1 is SGHVS and CDR2 FQNEAQ. The V end was cut by 5 bases, the J end by 13 bases, with 20 bases between. The length of the CDR3 is 13 residues. The CDR3 DNA reads TGTGCCAGCAGCCGCAGCAGGGATGGGGTATCCACCTTC. Translating gives CASSRSRDGVSTF.

This chain links TRBV12-3 or TRBV12-4 with TRBJ2-5; the D is unclear. V gave up 8 bases and J gave up 8 bases, with 12 bases separating them. This CDR3 is built from 11 residues. CDR3 region: CASGYQTTQYF. The CDR3 DNA sequence: TGTGCCAGCGGATATCAGACAACCCAGTACTTC.

This clone was recorded a few times. The chain is built from TRBV4-1 and TRBJ2-7; the D is unclear. Germline V lookup: CDR1 MGHRA, CDR2 YSYEKL. V lost 2 bases to trimming and J lost 1 base, with 15 bases between them. The CDR3 is 16 amino acids. CDR3 sequence (DNA): TGCGCCAGCAGCCAATTGCCCCGAGCGAGTTCCTACGAGCAGTACTTC. This codes for CASSQLPRASSYEQYF.

The chain couples TRBV5-4 to TRBJ2-5; D is perhaps TRBD2 (6 bases). V was pared by 4 bases and J by 5 bases, with 6 bases between. The CDR3 is made up of 11 amino acids. Germline loops: CDR1 SGHNT, CDR2 YYREEE (reference sequence). The DNA for the CDR3 is TGTGCCAGCAGCGCGGGGGAGACCCAGTACTTC. This codes for CASSAGETQYF.

The chain employs TRBV5-1 and TRBJ2-7, with TRBD2 matching 8 bases. In germline, CDR1 is SGHRS, CDR2 YFSETQ. The CDR3 has 16 residues. The V segment lost 1 base and the J segment 4 bases; nucleotides outside the gene matches: 10. The CDR3: CASSLFGSGTRYEQYF. For the CDR3, the DNA is TGCGCCAGCAGCTTGTTTGGTAGCGGGACGCGTTACGAGCAGTACTTC.

With respect to this clone: Its ends do not fully match the called genes, so a read error is possible. The rearrangement uses TRBV3-1 (or the pseudogene TRBV3-2) and TRBJ1-5, with D maybe TRBD1 (5 bases). Germline V gives CDR1 LGHDT, CDR2 YNNKEL (reference sequence). The CDR3 is 16 amino acids. CDR3 protein: CASSQDMGGSGQPQHF. DNA of the CDR3: TGTGCCAGCAGTCAAGATATGGGGGGTTCGGGTCAGCCCCAGCATTTT.